This TCR beta chain appears in the sequencing data of a study of cytomegalovirus exposure and HLA in healthy donors. Across the study: HLA-typed donors contributed 65 million to 95 million unique TCRs, which were held in an early data release. General study results and limits: Cytomegalovirus-associated status was assigned to more than 150 TCR beta chains. The number of N-insertions in an Asian-associated ancestry cluster was reportedly below the roughly 620-donor mean in a later analysis.

Donors likely had unrecorded immune exposures despite being nominally healthy when sampled. In its sample, this clone was seen once. Its target is not known. PCR employed 60 Vbeta and 13 Jbeta primers. Some clones are missing from TCRdb's copy, which holds only in-frame ones; the method was immunoSEQ multiplex PCR. The sample lists about 140,000 clones, roughly 80% occurring once. Germline CDR1 reads ENHRY; CDR2 reads SYGVKD. The CDR3 has 14 residues. V lost 4 bases and J 1 base, leaving 9 bases between the germline ends. The rearrangement uses TRBV10-3 and TRBJ2-3, with D possibly being TRBD1 (6 bases). The sequence derives from a female donor in good health and CMV-seronegative. The sample consisted of PBMCs. This CDR3 reads CAISGGGGTDTQYF. The CDR3 DNA is TGTGCCATCAGTGGAGGGGGTGGCACAGATACGCAGTATTTT.